This T cell receptor beta chain was obtained from a study of T cells in Graves' hyperthyroidism and ophthalmopathy (dated by TCRdb to the late 2010s). Broadly, across the study: To identify TCR V-J signatures that set the groups apart, the researchers used a discovery cohort of 90 to 100 patients, made up of under 45 with Graves' ophthalmopathy and 57 with stable Graves' hyperthyroidism. An independent validation cohort of some 18 hyperthyroidism patients and 17 patients who later progressed to ophthalmopathy tested prospective prediction of ophthalmopathy. For training and testing, the 100 or so patients in the discovery cohort were randomly divided in a 7:3 ratio. Once sampling was done, hyperthyroidism patients were given methimazole at a starting dose of 30 mg daily, whereas ophthalmopathy patients were given high-dose intravenous methylprednisolone. In over five Graves' hyperthyroidism patients, the study also compared T-cell repertoires from thyroid tissue with T-cell repertoires from blood. According to the paper, TCR Vbeta CDR3 sequencing was carried out on about 140 peripheral blood samples, which came from approximately 43 ophthalmopathy, under 80 hyperthyroidism and roughly 17 progressor patients.

Comments on this clonotype: The antigen it binds to is not known. The input lacks base qualities; no much larger clone sits a single base away.

General findings and caveats noted by the study authors: In cross-validation, a model built on a 13 V-J signature told ophthalmopathy apart from stable hyperthyroidism with approximately 90% sensitivity and around 81% specificity, and in testing the same model reached 80%/75%. No statistical method was used to set the sample size in advance, and investigators knew the group allocation. Blood samples also contained most of the expanded thyroid clonotypes (frequency above 0.001), which suggests that blood repertoires may reflect thyroid immune responses. In validation, the model predicted progression to ophthalmopathy with over 60% sensitivity and about 73% specificity, a median of 6.5 months before onset.

Amplification of TCR beta CDR3 regions was carried out from RNA transcripts. The TCR CDR3 was subjected to a first round of RT-PCR using the HTBI primer set and the Qiagen OneStep RT-PCR kit. Libraries were constructed in a second round of multiplex PCR, after which size selection and purification were performed. Libraries were sequenced paired-end with 100 bp reads on an Illumina HiSeq2000. Under the source paper's analysis protocol: SOAPnuke was used to process the raw data, throwing out any read that contained adapters or uncalled bases, had a mean Phred below 15, or lacked an exact constant-primer or identifier match. COPE v1.2.5 was used to merge the high-quality paired reads, and each unique nucleotide sequence was defined as a clonotype. MiTCR v1.1 was used to align clonotypes to the IMGT TRBV, TRBD and TRBJ reference segments. Analysis was restricted to V-J combinations with a frequency above 0.0001, which covered about 99% of repertoires. The TCS score was defined as F50 (clonal expansion) divided by E x V (chaos), with BLOSUM62-based TCRdist calculated between CDR3 peptides within each V-J. Welch's t-statistics and random forest reduced roughly 530 V-J features to 13, which were used in a naive Bayes classifier (R e1071). The similarity between thyroid and blood repertoires was quantified using the Morisita-Horn index. The public reads were quality trimmed at Q25 with fastp and then assembled into clones with MiXCR by TCRdb, keeping productive beta chains. Rows are combined by CDR3 protein, so each entry shows the most common genes and DNA. The V and J calls, along with clone size, are taken from TCRdb and not from the paper's own processing. Recorded for this sample are 600,000 to 700,000 distinct CDR3 sequences; just under 45% of them occurred a single time. Of the sample, about 7.7% is held by the ten largest clones.

CDR1 and CDR2, looked up from the germline V gene (reference sequence), are DFQATT and SNEGSKA. From the cysteine through the phenylalanine, the CDR3 covers 13 amino acids. CDR3 DNA only is kept here, 39 bases in frame from base 1. Relative to germline, V is 3 bases shorter and J is 0 bases shorter, with 8 bases between their ends. The study excluded patients with uncontrolled infections, other autoimmune diseases, pregnancy or lactation. Diagnoses were based on clinical symptoms, serum thyroxine and TRAb, thyroid ultrasound and orbital computed tomography. Total RNA was extracted using Trizol reagent, and RNA quality was assessed on an Agilent 2100 Bioanalyzer.

The clonotype originates from an adult man with Graves' disease, either hyperthyroidism or ophthalmopathy (not recorded which). The sample consisted of peripheral blood or thyroid tissue (not recorded which). This sequence uses TRBV20-1 and TRBJ1-2, with no confident D gene call. Here is the DNA: TGCAGTGCTAGGGGGAATACTAACTATGGCTACACCTTC. This yields the protein CSARGNTNYGYTF.